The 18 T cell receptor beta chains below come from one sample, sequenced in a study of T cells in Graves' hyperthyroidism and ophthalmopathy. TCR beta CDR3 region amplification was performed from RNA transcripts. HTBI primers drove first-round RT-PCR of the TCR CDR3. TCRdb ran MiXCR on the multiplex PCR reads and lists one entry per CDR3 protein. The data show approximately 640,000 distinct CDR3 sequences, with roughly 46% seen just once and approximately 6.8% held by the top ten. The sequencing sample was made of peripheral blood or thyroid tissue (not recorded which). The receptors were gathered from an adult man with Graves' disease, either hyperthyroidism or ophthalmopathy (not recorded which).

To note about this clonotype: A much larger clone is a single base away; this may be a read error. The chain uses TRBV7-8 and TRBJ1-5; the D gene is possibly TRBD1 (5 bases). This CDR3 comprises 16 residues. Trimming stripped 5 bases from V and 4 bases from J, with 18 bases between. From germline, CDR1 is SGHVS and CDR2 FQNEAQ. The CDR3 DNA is TGTGCCAGCAGCCGTACCAGGGTTGGAGGTAATCAGCCCCAGCATTTT. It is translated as CASSRTRVGGNQPQHF. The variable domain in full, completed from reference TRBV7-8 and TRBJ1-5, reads GAGVSQSPRYKVAKRGQDVALRCDPISGHVSLFWYQQALGQGPEFLTYFQNEAQLDKSGLPSDRFFAERPEGSVSTLKIQRTQQEDSAVYLCASSRTRVGGNQPQHFGDGTRLSIL.

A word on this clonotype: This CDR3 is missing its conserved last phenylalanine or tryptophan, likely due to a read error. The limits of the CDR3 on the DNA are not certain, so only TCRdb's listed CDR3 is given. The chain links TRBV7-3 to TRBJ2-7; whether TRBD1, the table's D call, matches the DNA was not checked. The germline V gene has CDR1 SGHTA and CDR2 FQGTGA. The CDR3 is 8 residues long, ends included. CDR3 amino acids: CASSLTPG.

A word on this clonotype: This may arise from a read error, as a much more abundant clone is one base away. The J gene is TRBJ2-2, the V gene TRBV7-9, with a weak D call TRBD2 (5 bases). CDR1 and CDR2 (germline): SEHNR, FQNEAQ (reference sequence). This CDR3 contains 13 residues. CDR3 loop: CASSRSVVGEPFF. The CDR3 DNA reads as TGTGCCAGCAGTCGTAGCGTGGTCGGGGAGCCGTTTTTT.

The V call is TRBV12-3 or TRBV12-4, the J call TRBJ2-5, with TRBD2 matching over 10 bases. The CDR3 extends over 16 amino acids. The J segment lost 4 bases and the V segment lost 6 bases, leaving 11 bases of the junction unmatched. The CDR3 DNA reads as TGTGCCAGCAGCAGATCAGCGGGGGGGTTCTTAGAGACCCAGTACTTC. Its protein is CASSRSAGGFLETQYF.

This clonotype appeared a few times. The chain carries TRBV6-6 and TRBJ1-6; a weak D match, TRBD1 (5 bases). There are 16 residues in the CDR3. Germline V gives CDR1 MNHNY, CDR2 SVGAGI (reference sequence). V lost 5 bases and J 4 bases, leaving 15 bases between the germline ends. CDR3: CASSEPRDWYNSPLHF. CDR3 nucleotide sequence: TGTGCCAGCAGTGAACCCCGGGACTGGTATAATTCACCCCTCCACTTT.

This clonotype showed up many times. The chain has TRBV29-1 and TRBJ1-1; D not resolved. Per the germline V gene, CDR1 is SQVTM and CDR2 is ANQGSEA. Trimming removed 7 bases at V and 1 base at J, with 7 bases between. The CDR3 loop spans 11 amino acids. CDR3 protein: CSGRTNTEAFF. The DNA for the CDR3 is TGCAGCGGCAGAACGAACACTGAAGCTTTCTTT.

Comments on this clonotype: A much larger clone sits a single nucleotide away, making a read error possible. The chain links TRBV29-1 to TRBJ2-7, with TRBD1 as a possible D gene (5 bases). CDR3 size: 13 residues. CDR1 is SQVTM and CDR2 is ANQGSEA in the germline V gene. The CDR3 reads CSIEGRASYEQYF. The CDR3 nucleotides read TGCAGCATTGAAGGCAGGGCCTCCTACGAGCAGTACTTC.

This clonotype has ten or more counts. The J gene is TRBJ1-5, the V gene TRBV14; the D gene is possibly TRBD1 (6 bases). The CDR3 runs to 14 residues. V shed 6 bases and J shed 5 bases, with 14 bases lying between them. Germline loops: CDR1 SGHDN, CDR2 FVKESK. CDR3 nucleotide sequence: TGTGCCAGCAGTCATTACAGGGATGATCAGCCCCAGCATTTT. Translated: CASSHYRDDQPQHF.

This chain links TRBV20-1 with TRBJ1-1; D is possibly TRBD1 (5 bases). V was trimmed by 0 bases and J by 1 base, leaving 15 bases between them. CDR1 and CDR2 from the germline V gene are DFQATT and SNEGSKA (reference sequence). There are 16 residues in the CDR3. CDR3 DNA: TGCAGTGCTAGAGATCGGGGAGGTACAGGGAACACTGAAGCTTTCTTT. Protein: CSARDRGGTGNTEAFF.

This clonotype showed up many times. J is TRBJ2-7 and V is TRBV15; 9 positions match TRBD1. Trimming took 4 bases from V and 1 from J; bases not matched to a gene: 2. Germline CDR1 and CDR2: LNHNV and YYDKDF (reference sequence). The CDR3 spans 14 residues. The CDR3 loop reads CATSKGQGSYEQYF. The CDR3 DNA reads TGTGCCACCAGCAAAGGACAGGGGTCCTACGAGCAGTACTTC. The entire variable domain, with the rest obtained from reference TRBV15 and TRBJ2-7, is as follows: DAMVIQNPRYQVTQFGKPVTLSCSQTLNHNVMYWYQQKSSQAPKLLFHYYDKDFNNEADTPDNFQSRRPNTSFCFLDIRSPGLGDTAMYLCATSKGQGSYEQYFGPGTRLTVT.

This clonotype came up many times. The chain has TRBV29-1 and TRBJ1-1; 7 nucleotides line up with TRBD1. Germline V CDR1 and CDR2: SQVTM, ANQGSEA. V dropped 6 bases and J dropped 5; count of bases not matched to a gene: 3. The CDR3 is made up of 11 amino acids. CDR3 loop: CSVETGTEAFF. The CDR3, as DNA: TGCAGCGTGGAGACAGGGACTGAAGCTTTCTTT.

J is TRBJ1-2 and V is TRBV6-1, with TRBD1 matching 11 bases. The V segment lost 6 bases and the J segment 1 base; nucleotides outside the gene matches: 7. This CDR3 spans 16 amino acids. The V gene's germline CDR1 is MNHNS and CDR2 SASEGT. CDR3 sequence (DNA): TGTGCCAGCAGCGAGGACAGGGGGCATTTTAACTATGGCTACACCTTC. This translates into CASSEDRGHFNYGYTF.

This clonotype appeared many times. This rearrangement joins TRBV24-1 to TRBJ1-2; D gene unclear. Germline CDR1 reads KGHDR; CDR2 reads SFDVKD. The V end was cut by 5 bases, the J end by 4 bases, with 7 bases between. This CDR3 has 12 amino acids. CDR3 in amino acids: CATSGGGYGYTF. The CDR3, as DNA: TGTGCCACCAGTGGCGGTGGCTATGGCTACACCTTC.

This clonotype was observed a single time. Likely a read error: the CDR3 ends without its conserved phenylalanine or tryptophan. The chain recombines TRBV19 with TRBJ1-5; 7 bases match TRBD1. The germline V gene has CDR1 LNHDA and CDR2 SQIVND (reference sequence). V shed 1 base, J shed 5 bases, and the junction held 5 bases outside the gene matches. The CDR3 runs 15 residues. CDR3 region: CASSIGRTGDQPQHL. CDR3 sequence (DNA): TGTGCCAGTAGTATAGGTAGGACAGGCGATCAGCCCCAGCATCTT.

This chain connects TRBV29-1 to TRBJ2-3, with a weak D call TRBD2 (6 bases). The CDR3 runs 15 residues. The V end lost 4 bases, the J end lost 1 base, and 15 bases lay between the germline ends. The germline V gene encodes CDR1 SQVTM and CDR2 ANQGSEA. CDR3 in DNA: TGCAGCGTTGCGTCGGGAGCGGACCGCACAGATACGCAGTATTTT. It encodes CSVASGADRTDTQYF.

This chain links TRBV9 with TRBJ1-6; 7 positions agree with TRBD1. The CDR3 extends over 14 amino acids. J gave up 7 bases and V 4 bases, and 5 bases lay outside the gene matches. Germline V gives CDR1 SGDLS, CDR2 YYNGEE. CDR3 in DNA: TGTGCCAGCAGCCACACAGGGGTCAATTCACCCCTCCACTTT. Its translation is CASSHTGVNSPLHF.

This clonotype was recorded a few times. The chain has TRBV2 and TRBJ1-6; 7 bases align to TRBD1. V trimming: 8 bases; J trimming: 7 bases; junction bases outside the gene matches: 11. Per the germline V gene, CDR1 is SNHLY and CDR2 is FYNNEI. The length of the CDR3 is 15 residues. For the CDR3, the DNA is TGTGCCAGCTCACCACTTGGGACAGAGAATTCACCCCTCCACTTT. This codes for CASSPLGTENSPLHF.

For the CDR3, the DNA is TGCGCCAGCAGCTTGGATGGGACAGGGACTGAAAAACTGTTTTTT. Its protein product is CASSLDGTGTEKLFF. The V and J genes are TRBV5-1 and TRBJ1-4; 9 nucleotides agree with TRBD1. V lost 0 bases to trimming and J lost 7 bases; unmatched junction nucleotides: 4. The CDR3 is made up of 15 amino acids. The germline V gene encodes CDR1 SGHRS and CDR2 YFSETQ.